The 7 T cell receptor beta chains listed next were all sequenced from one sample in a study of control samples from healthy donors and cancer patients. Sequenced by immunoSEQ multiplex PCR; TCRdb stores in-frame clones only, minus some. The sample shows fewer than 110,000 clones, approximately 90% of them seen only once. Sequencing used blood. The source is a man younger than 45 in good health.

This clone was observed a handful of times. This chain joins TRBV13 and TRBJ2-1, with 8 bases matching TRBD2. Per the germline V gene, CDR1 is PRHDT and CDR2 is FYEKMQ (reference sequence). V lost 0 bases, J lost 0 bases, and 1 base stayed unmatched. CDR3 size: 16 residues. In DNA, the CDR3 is TGTGCCAGCAGCTTAGGGAGCGGGGGCTCCTACAATGAGCAGTTCTTC. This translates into CASSLGSGGSYNEQFF.

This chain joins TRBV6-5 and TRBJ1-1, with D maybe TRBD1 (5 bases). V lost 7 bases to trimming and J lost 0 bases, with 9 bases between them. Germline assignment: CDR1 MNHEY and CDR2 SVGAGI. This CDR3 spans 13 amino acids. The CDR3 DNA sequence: TGTGCCAGCAAGACAGTCTTGAACACTGAAGCTTTCTTT. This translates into CASKTVLNTEAFF.

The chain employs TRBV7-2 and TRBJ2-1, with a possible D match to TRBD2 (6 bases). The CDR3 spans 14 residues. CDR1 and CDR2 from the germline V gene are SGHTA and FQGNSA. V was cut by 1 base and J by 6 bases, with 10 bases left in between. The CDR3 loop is CASSLGGTANEQFF. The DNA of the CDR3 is TGTGCCAGCAGCTTAGGCGGGACCGCCAATGAGCAGTTCTTC.

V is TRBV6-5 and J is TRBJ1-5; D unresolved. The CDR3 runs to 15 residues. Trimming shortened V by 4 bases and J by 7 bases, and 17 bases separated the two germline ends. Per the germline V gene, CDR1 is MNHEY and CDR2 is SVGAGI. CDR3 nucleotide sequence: TGTGCCAGCAGTTCTCGCTTCCAATTCGGACAGCCCCAGCATTTT. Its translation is CASSSRFQFGQPQHF.

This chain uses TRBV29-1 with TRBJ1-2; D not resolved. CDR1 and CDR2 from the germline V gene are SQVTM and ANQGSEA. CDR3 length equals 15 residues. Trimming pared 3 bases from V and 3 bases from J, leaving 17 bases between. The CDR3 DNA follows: TGCAGCGTTGATCGAGCACCACCTACGTACTATGGCTACACCTTC. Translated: CSVDRAPPTYYGYTF.

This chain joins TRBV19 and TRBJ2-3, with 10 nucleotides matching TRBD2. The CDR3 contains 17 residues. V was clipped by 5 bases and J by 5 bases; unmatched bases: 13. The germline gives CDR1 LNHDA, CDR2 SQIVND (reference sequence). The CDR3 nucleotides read TGTGCCAGTAGTCTAGGGCTAGCGGGAGCCCAGGGAGATACGCAGTATTTT. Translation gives CASSLGLAGAQGDTQYF.

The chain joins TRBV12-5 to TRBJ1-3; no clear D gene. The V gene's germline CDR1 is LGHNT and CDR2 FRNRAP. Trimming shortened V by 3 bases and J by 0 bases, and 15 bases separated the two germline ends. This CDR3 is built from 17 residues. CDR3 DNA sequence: TGTGCTAGTGGTTTTAGCGCGGCTGATTACTCTGGAAACACCATATATTTT. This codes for CASGFSAADYSGNTIYF.